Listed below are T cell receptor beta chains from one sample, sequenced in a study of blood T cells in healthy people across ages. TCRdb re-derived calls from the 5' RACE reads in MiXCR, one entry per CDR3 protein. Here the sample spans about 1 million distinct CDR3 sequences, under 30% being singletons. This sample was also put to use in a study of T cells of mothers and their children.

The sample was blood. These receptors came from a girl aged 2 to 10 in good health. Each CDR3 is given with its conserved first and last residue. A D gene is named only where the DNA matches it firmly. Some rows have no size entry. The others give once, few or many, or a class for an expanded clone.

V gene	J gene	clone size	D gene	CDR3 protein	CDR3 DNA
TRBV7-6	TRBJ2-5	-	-	CASSPDDQEETQYF	TGTGCCAGCAGCCCGGACGATCAAGAAGAGACCCAGTACTTC
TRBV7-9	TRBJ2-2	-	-	CASSGKGGELFF	TGTGCCAGCAGCGGCAAGGGAGGGGAGCTGTTTTTT
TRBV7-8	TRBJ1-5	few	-	CASSSAGGGNQPQHF	TGTGCCAGCAGCTCGGCGGGGGGTGGCAATCAGCCCCAGCATTTT
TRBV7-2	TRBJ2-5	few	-	CASSLDARDQETQYF	TGTGCCAGCAGCTTAGATGCCAGGGACCAAGAGACCCAGTACTTC
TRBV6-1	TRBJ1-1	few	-	CASSERTHAAFSYTEAFF	TGTGCCAGCAGTGAACGGACCCACGCCGCGTTTTCATATACTGAAGCTTTCTTT
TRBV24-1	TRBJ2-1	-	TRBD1	CATSDLDGTGDNEQFF	TGTGCCACCAGTGATTTGGACGGGACAGGGGACAATGAGCAGTTCTTC
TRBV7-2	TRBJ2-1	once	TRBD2	CASSPLLAGGESEQFF	TGTGCCAGCAGCCCCCTTCTAGCGGGGGGGGAGAGTGAGCAGTTCTTC
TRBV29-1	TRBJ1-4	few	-	CSVVTRMNEKLFF	TGCAGCGTTGTTACCAGAATGAATGAAAAACTGTTTTTT
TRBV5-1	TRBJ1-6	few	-	CASSFEGAGNSPLHF	TGCGCCAGCAGCTTTGAAGGGGCGGGGAATTCACCCCTCCACTTT
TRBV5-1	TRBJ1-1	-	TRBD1	CASSYGDRYPEAFF	TGCGCCAGCAGCTACGGGGACAGGTACCCTGAAGCTTTCTTT
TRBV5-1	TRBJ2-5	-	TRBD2	CASSLTSGSFGVEETRYF	TGCGCCAGCAGCTTGACTAGCGGGAGTTTCGGTGTGGAAGAGACCCGGTACTTC
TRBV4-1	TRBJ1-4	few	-	CASSPRGNTNEKLFF	TGCGCCAGCAGCCCACGCGGGAATACGAATGAAAAACTGTTTTTT
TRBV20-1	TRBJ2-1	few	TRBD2	CSARTSGGLPNEQFF	TGCAGTGCTCGGACTAGCGGGGGCCTACCCAATGAGCAGTTCTTC
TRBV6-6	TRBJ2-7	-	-	CASSPLGAGAEQYF	TGTGCCAGCAGTCCCCTCGGCGCTGGGGCCGAGCAGTACTTC
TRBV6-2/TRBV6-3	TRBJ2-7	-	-	CASSPRLPSSYEQYF	TGTGCCAGCAGTCCCCGACTCCCAAGCTCCTACGAGCAGTACTTC
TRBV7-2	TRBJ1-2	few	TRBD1	CASSRPEGANYGYTF	TGTGCCAGCAGCCGACCCGAGGGGGCCAACTATGGCTACACCTTC
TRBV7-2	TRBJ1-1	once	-	CASSFGGLRYMDTEAFF	TGTGCCAGCAGCTTTGGAGGGCTCCGTTACATGGACACTGAAGCTTTCTTT
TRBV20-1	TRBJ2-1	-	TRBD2	CSVRGLAPYNEQFF	TGCAGTGTAAGGGGACTAGCTCCATACAATGAGCAGTTCTTC
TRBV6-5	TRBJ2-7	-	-	CASSYRETYEQYF	TGTGCCAGCAGTTACAGGGAGACCTACGAGCAGTACTTC
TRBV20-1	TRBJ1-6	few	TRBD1	CSASPGTGGDSPLHF	TGCAGTGCTAGCCCCGGGACAGGGGGAGATTCACCCCTCCACTTT
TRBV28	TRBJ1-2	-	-	CASSYGGIAYYGYTF	TGTGCCAGCAGTTACGGGGGGATCGCGTACTATGGCTACACCTTC
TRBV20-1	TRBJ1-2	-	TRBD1	CSASADRGHGGYTF	TGCAGTGCTAGCGCGGACAGGGGGCACGGTGGCTACACCTTC
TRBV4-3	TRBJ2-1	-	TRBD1	CASSHSKTGISYNEQFF	TGCGCCAGCAGCCATTCCAAGACAGGGATCTCCTACAATGAGCAGTTCTTC
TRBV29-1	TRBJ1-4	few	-	CSVCVGDGEKLFF	TGCAGCGTTTGTGTGGGAGATGGGGAAAAACTGTTTTTT
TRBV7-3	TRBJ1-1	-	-	CASSLTANAGAEAFF	TGTGCCAGCAGCTTAACCGCCAACGCGGGGGCTGAAGCTTTCTTT
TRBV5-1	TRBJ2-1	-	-	CTSSLTGRYEQFF	TGCACCAGCAGCTTAACGGGGCGGTATGAGCAGTTCTTC
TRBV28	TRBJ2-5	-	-	CASSPPWDPRVETQYF	TGTGCCAGCAGCCCCCCGTGGGACCCACGGGTGGAGACCCAGTACTTC
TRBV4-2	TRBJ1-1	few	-	CASSQDFDGTEAFF	TGTGCCAGCAGCCAAGATTTTGACGGCACTGAAGCTTTCTTT
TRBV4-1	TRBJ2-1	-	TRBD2	CASSQEFLGGGFHNEQFF	TGCGCCAGCAGCCAAGAGTTTCTGGGCGGGGGGTTCCACAATGAGCAGTTCTTC
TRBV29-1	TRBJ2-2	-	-	CSARGWAGELFF	TGCAGCGCTCGGGGTTGGGCCGGGGAGCTGTTTTTT
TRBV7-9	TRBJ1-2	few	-	CASSLQTTYGYTF	TGTGCCAGCAGCTTACAGACCACCTATGGCTACACCTTC
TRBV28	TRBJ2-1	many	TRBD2	CASSFRTRFAFF	TGTGCCAGCAGTTTCCGGACTAGGTTTGCGTTCTTC
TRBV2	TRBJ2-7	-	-	CASSPIYEQYF	TGTGCCAGCAGCCCGATTTACGAGCAGTACTTC
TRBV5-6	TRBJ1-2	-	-	CASSLAAEYGYTF	TGTGCCAGCAGCCTCGCGGCGGAATATGGCTACACCTTC
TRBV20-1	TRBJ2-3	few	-	CSARDLSRGGDTQYF	TGCAGTGCTAGAGATTTATCCAGGGGTGGAGATACGCAGTATTTT
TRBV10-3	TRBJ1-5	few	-	CAISGDLSQPQHF	TGTGCCATCAGTGGGGACCTTAGTCAGCCCCAGCATTTT
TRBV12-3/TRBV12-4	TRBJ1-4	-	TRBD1	CASSSQGAEKLFF	TGTGCCAGCAGTTCCCAGGGGGCTGAAAAACTGTTTTTT
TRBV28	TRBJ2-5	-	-	CASNVRGGEETQYF	TGTGCCAGCAATGTCAGGGGGGGTGAAGAGACCCAGTACTTC
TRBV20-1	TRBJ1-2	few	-	CSARDTATNYGYTF	TGCAGTGCTAGAGACACGGCGACTAACTATGGCTACACCTTC
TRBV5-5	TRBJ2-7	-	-	CASSLVETSEQYF	TGTGCCAGCAGCTTGGTTGAGACAAGCGAGCAGTACTTC
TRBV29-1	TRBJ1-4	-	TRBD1	CSVVGTGDEKLFF	TGCAGCGTTGTAGGGACAGGGGATGAAAAACTGTTTTTT
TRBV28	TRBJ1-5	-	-	CASSNIKVGNQPQHF	TGTGCCAGCAGTAATATAAAAGTGGGCAATCAGCCCCAGCATTTT
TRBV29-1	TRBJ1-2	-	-	CSVEFGEVYTF	TGCAGCGTTGAATTTGGGGAGGTCTACACCTTC
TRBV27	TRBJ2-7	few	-	CASSFRMTGYEQYF	TGTGCCAGCAGTTTTAGAATGACAGGCTACGAGCAGTACTTC
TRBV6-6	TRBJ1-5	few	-	CASTLGAGGNQPQHF	TGTGCCAGCACCCTCGGGGCGGGAGGCAATCAGCCCCAGCATTTT
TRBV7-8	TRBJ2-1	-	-	CASSLEGHEQFF	TGTGCCAGCAGCTTAGAGGGACATGAGCAGTTCTTC
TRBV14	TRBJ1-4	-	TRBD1	CASSQGGTVNEKLFF	TGTGCCAGCAGCCAAGGAGGGACAGTTAATGAAAAACTGTTTTTT
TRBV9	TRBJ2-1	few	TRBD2	CASSVGLAGLNEQFF	TGTGCCAGCAGCGTAGGGCTAGCGGGCCTCAATGAGCAGTTCTTC
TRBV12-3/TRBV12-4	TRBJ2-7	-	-	CASSFKAVYEQYF	TGTGCCAGCAGTTTTAAGGCGGTCTACGAGCAGTACTTC
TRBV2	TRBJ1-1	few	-	CASKQIGDEAFF	TGTGCCAGCAAACAAATAGGGGATGAAGCTTTCTTT